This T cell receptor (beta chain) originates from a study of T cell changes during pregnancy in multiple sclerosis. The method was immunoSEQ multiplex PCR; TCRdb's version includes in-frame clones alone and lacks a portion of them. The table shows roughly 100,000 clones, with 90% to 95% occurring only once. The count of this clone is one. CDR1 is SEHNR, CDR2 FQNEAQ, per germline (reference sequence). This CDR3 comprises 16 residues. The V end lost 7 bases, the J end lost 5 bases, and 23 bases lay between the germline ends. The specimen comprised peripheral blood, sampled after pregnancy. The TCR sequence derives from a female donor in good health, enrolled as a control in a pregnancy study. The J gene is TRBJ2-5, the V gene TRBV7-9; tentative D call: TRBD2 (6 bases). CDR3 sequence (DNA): TGTGCCAGCAAGCCTAGAGGAGGGGTTTTCGGTGAGACCCAGTACTTC. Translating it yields CASKPRGGVFGETQYF.